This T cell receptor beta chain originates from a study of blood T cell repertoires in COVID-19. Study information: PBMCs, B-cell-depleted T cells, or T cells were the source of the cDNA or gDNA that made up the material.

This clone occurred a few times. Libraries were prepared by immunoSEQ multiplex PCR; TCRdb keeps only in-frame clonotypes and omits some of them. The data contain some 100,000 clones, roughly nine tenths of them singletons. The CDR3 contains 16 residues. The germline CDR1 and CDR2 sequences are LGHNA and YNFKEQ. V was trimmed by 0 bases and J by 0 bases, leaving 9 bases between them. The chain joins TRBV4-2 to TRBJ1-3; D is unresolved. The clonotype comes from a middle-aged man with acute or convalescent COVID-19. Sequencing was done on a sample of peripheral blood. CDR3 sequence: CASSQENSPSGNTIYF. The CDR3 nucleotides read TGTGCCAGCAGCCAAGAGAACAGCCCCTCTGGAAACACCATATATTTT.